This T cell receptor beta chain was captured by sequencing in a study of shared clonotypes between healthy human individuals. The V end was cut by 2 bases, the J end by 4 bases, with 26 bases between. The CDR3 length is 19 residues. Germline V gene sequence: CDR1 SGHVS, CDR2 FNYEAQ. This clone appeared a single time. Only CD45RO-negative cells positively selected for CCR7 counted as naive CD8 cells, so terminally differentiated effector memory CD45RA+ cells were excluded. Profiling relied on immunoSEQ multiplex PCR, and the TCRdb table lists in-frame clones only, not all of them. Of millions of clones listed, 85% to 95% are singletons.

The receptor was isolated from a man younger than 35 in good health. The sample taken for sequencing was naive CD8+ T cells sorted from blood. This chain joins TRBV7-6 and TRBJ1-2; TRBD1 is a possible D gene (5 bases). Here the CDR3 DNA reads TGTGCCAGCAGCTTAAATTATGGGGCCGGGATCGACGCTAGCTATGGCTACACCTTC. Amino acid sequence: CASSLNYGAGIDASYGYTF. Full variable domain (missing parts from reference TRBV7-6 and TRBJ1-2): GAGVSQSPRYKVTKRGQDVALRCDPISGHVSLYWYRQALGQGPEFLTYFNYEAQQDKSGLPNDRFSAERPEGSISTLTIQRTEQRDSAMYRCASSLNYGAGIDASYGYTFGSGTRLTVV.